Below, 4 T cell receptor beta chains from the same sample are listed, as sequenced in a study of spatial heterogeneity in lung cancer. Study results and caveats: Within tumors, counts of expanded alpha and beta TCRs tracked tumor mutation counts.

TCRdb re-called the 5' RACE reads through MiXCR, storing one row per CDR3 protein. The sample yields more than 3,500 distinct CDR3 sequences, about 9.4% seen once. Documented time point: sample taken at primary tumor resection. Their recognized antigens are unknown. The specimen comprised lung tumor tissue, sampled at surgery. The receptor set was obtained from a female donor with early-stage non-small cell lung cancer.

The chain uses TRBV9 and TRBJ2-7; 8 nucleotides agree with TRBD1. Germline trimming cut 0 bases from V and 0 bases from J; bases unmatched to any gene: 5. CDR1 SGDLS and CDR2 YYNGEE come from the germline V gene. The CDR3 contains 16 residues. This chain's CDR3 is CASSVAPGQGSYEQYF. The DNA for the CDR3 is TGTGCCAGCAGCGTAGCCCCCGGACAGGGCTCCTACGAGCAGTACTTC.

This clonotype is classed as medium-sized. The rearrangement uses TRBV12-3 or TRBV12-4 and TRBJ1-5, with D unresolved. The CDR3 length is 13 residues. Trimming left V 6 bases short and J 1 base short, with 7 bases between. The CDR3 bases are TGTGCCAGCAGCGACGGAAGCAATCAGCCCCAGCATTTT. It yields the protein CASSDGSNQPQHF.

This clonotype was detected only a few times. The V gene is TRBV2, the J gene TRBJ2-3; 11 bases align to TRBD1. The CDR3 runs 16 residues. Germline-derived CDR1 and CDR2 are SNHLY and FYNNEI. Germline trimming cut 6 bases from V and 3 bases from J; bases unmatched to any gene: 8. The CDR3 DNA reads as TGTGCCAGCAGCTCGGACAGGGGGCGGGTTACAGATACGCAGTATTTT. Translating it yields CASSSDRGRVTDTQYF.

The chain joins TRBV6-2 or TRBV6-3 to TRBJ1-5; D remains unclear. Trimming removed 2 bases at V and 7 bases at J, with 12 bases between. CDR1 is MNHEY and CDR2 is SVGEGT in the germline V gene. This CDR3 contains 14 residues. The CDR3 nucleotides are TGTGCCAGCAGTTACACCCTCCTCCAACAGCCCCAGCATTTT. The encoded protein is CASSYTLLQQPQHF.